The subject of this entry is one T cell receptor (beta chain). The data are from a study of T cell changes during pregnancy in multiple sclerosis. Method: immunoSEQ multiplex PCR; TCRdb's copy keeps in-frame clones and lacks some. This sample has about 92,000 clones, with almost 95% found just once. The V and J ends lost 6 bases and 5 bases respectively, with 18 bases between them. Germline values: CDR1 SGHRS, CDR2 YFSETQ. The CDR3 has 14 residues. The receptor comes from a female donor with multiple sclerosis, enrolled in a pregnancy study. Source: peripheral blood, taken in the third trimester of pregnancy. The gene calls are TRBV5-1 and TRBJ2-7; tentative D call: TRBD2 (7 bases). The CDR3 loop reads CASTAGAQNHEQYF. The CDR3 nucleotides read TGCGCCAGCACCGCGGGGGCGCAAAACCACGAGCAGTACTTC.